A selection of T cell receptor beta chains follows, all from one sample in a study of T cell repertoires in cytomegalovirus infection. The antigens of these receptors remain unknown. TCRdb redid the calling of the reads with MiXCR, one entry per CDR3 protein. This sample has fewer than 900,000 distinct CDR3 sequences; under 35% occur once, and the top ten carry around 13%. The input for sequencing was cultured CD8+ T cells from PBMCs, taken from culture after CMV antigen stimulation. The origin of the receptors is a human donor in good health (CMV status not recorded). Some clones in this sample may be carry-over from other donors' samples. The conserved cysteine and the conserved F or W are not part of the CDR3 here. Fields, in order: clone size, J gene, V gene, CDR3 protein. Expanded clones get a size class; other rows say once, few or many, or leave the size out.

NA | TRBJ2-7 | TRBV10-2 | ASTRVVRGRHEQY
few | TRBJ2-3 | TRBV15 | ATEDRDTDTQY
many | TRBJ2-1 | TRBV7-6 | ASLRLAGSIHNEQF
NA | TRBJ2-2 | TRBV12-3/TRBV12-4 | ASSWPVNTGELF
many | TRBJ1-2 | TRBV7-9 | ASSFGENYGYT
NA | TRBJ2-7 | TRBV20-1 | SASPLWAAGSYEQY
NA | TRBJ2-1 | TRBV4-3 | ASSQGRDADEQF
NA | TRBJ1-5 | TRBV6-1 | ASSEANPTGVQPQH
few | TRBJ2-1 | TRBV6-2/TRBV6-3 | ASSGTAILGVIDEQF
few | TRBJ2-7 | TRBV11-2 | ASSLFLYEQY
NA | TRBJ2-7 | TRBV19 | ASSILPSGPKISYEQY
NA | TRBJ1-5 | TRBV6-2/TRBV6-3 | ASSHRNLGDQPQH
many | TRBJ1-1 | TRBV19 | ASLPGQGAMNTEAF
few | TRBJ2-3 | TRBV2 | ASSELGLAGTDTQY
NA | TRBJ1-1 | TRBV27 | ASSAGVSRAF
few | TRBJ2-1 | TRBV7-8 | ASSLITEQF
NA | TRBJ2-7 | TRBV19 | ASRPTPRSSYEQY
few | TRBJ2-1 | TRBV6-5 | ASSYGVRTSYNEQF
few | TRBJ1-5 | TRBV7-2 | ASSLWAGDQPQH
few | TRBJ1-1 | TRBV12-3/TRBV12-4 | ASTLIPGQGSTEAF
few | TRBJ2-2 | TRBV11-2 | ASSLGGFGGQGDTGELF
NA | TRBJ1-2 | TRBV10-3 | AIQSGGSINYGYT
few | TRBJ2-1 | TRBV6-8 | ATSTIQGIINEQF
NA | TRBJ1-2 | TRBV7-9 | ASSSNGYGYT
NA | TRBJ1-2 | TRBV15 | ATSRVLRDSLGYT
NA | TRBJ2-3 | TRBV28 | ASRVNPGPWKDTQY
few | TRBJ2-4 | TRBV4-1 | ASSHPSDLAQGDIQY
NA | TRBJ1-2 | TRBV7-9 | ASSSDGGGYT
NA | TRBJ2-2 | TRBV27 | ASALNYQGTPNTGELF
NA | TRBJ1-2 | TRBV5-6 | ASSLGLPNYGYT
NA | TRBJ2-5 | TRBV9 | ASTVGGEETQY
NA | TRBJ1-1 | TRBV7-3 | ASREGGTTEAF
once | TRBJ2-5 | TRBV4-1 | ASSQEGRQAVQETQY
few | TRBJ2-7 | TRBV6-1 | ASNPSGAGTYEQY
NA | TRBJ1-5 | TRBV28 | ASSLFRQNIEPQH
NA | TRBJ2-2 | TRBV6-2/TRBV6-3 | ASTLPTGAQDTGELF
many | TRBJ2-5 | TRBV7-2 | ASTPEGAGWETQY
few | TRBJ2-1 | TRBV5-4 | ASSKGQTIYNEQF
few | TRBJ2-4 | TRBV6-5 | ASSPGTDVWGGQNIQY
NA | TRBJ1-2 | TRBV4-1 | ASSHPGARGGYT
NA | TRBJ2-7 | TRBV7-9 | ASSLELRGIYEQY